One and the same sample provided the 28 T cell receptor beta chains below, sequenced in a study of T cells in Graves' hyperthyroidism and ophthalmopathy. From RNA transcripts, TCR beta CDR3 regions were amplified. Researchers ran a first-round RT-PCR on the TCR CDR3 using the HTBI primer set. A single record per CDR3 protein comes from TCRdb applying MiXCR to the multiplex PCR reads. The sample has hundreds of thousands of distinct CDR3 sequences, approximately 15% seen once; the top ten hold 20% to 25%. The sample comprised blood. The receptors originated from a woman in her 30s with Graves' hyperthyroidism.

This clonotype was counted at least ten times. The chain combines TRBV7-9 with TRBJ2-7; 10 bases agree with TRBD1. The CDR3 runs to 15 residues. The ends lost 5 bases at V and 7 bases at J; junction bases unmatched: 11. Germline V gene data show CDR1 as SEHNR and CDR2 as FQNEAQ (reference sequence). CDR3 in amino acids: CASSLPGQGHREQYF. The CDR3 DNA sequence: TGTGCCAGCAGCCTACCGGGACAGGGGCATCGTGAGCAGTACTTC.

This clonotype was observed many times. The chain's CDR3 is CSASEPRQGKAFF. CDR3 coding DNA: TGCAGTGCTAGCGAGCCAAGACAGGGGAAAGCTTTCTTT. This chain links TRBV20-1 with TRBJ1-1, with 8 bases that match TRBD1. There are 13 residues in the CDR3. CDR1 and CDR2 (germline): DFQATT, SNEGSKA (reference sequence). The V and J ends lost 3 bases and 9 bases, in that order; junction bases with no gene match: 9.

This clonotype was recorded a few times. V and J are TRBV6-1 and TRBJ1-5; D is ambiguous. This CDR3 has 13 amino acids. With 5 bases removed from V and 2 bases from J, the gap between germline ends came to 7 bases. CDR1 is MNHNS, CDR2 SASEGT, per germline. The CDR3 nucleotides are TGTGCCAGCAGTCCCTGGGGCAATCAGCCCCAGCATTTT. It is translated as CASSPWGNQPQHF.

The chain links TRBV5-5 to TRBJ2-7; D is possibly TRBD1 (5 bases). The V end lost 3 bases, the J end lost 1 base, and 14 bases lay between the germline ends. Germline CDR1 SGHKS, CDR2 YYEKEE (reference sequence). This CDR3 spans 15 amino acids. The CDR3: CASSSAWGSSYEQYF. The CDR3 nucleotides read TGTGCCAGCAGCTCTGCGTGGGGCTCGTCCTACGAGCAGTACTTC.

This clonotype was recorded a few times. The chain combines TRBV20-1 with TRBJ2-5; 11 bases line up with TRBD2. CDR1 is DFQATT, CDR2 SNEGSKA, per germline (reference sequence). J lost 4 bases, V lost 1 base, and 8 bases had no gene match. CDR3 length: 16 amino acids. The CDR3 DNA sequence: TGCAGTGCTAGAGCTCAGACTAGCGGGATTGGAGAGACCCAGTACTTC. It codes for CSARAQTSGIGETQYF.

This clonotype was counted many times. This chain uses TRBV28 with TRBJ2-5; 7 bases map to TRBD2. The V gene end was trimmed by 4 bases and the J gene end by 3 bases; junction bases not matched to a gene: 8. The CDR3 totals 15 residues. Germline values: CDR1 MDHEN, CDR2 SYDVKM. The CDR3 spells CASSSSGLGKETQYF. CDR3 in DNA: TGTGCCAGCAGTTCCTCCGGACTAGGCAAAGAGACCCAGTACTTC.

This clonotype was detected a few times. CDR3 sequence: CASSLHPDPGELFF. CDR3 DNA: TGTGCCAGCAGCCTCCACCCAGACCCCGGGGAGCTGTTTTTT. The rearrangement uses TRBV3-1 and TRBJ2-2, with D hard to call. The CDR3 totals 14 residues. V was cut by 4 bases and J by 6 bases, with 12 bases left in between. CDR1 LGHDT and CDR2 YNNKEL come from the germline V gene (reference sequence).

This clonotype was seen a handful of times. In DNA, the CDR3 is TGCAGCGCGTTCCGGGACAGCATTGTCTACGAGCAGTACTTC. Encoded protein: CSAFRDSIVYEQYF. The chain links TRBV20-1 to TRBJ2-7; 7 nucleotides align to TRBD1. The CDR3 is made up of 14 amino acids. The V gene's germline CDR1 is DFQATT and CDR2 SNEGSKA (reference sequence).

This clonotype has a handful of counts. The chain carries TRBV20-1 and TRBJ2-3; no definite D call. Trimming took off 6 bases at V and 0 bases at J, with 10 bases between the two ends. CDR1 and CDR2 from the germline V gene are DFQATT and SNEGSKA (reference sequence). The CDR3 covers 13 residues. CDR3 DNA: TGCAGTGCCCTCCCTCTGAGCACAGATACGCAGTATTTT. Translated: CSALPLSTDTQYF.

This clonotype was seen ten or more times. CDR3 nucleotide sequence: TGTGCCAGCAGTGGACTGAGCGGGAGGCCTTACCAAGAGACCCAGTACTTC. Protein product: CASSGLSGRPYQETQYF. This rearrangement joins TRBV6-1 to TRBJ2-5, with TRBD2 matching over 9 bases. Germline trimming cut 4 bases from V and 0 bases from J; bases unmatched to any gene: 9. Germline CDR1 is MNHNS and CDR2 is SASEGT. The CDR3 runs 17 residues.

This clonotype occurred many times. The CDR3 DNA follows: TGTGCCAGCAGTTTTTCCCCTGGGACAGGGCCCGCCGGGGAGCTGTTTTTT. It codes for CASSFSPGTGPAGELFF. The rearrangement links TRBV28 to TRBJ2-2; 9 nucleotides align to TRBD1. CDR1 and CDR2 (germline): MDHEN, SYDVKM. The junction had 11 bases not matched to a gene; V was cut back by 3 bases and J by 6 bases. This CDR3 spans 17 amino acids.

The sample holds many counts of this clonotype. The chain links TRBV20-1 to TRBJ1-1; TRBD1 might be the D (5 bases). Germline V gene data show CDR1 as DFQATT and CDR2 as SNEGSKA (reference sequence). The V gene lost 0 bases and the J gene lost 1 base, with 12 bases spanning the gap. The CDR3 runs to 15 residues. This CDR3 is CSARDVRTPNTEAFF. CDR3 DNA sequence: TGCAGTGCTAGAGATGTGCGGACACCGAACACTGAAGCTTTCTTT.

There are a few counts of this clonotype. The chain combines TRBV24-1 with TRBJ2-5, with D possibly TRBD1 on 5 matching bases. Germline values: CDR1 KGHDR, CDR2 SFDVKD. Trimming left V 0 bases short and J 0 bases short, with 10 bases between. This CDR3 region has 16 residues. The CDR3 loop reads CATSDLQAGNQETQYF. CDR3 coding DNA: TGTGCCACCAGTGATTTGCAGGCAGGGAACCAAGAGACCCAGTACTTC.

V usage is TRBV11-1 and J usage is TRBJ2-1; 12 bases line up with TRBD2. Germline CDR1 reads SGHAT; CDR2 reads FQDESV (reference sequence). The CDR3 covers 16 residues. The V and J ends lost 6 bases and 3 bases, in that order; junction bases with no gene match: 6. This CDR3 is CASRPGTSGYYNEQFF. CDR3 sequence (DNA): TGTGCCAGCAGGCCCGGGACTAGCGGGTACTACAATGAGCAGTTCTTC.

Many counts were recorded for this clonotype. The chain carries TRBV2 and TRBJ1-1; D uncertain. Germline V gene sequence: CDR1 SNHLY, CDR2 FYNNEI. V was clipped by 7 bases and J by 1 base, with 10 bases between them. The CDR3 totals 13 residues. The CDR3 region has the DNA TGTGCCAGCAACGAAAGGGAGAACACTGAAGCTTTCTTT. Its protein product is CASNERENTEAFF.

The chain combines TRBV3-1 with TRBJ1-6; D is perhaps TRBD1 (5 bases). CDR3 size: 12 residues. The ends were cut back, 5 bases at V and 10 bases at J, with 9 bases in the middle. CDR1 and CDR2 from the germline V gene are LGHDT and YNNKEL (reference sequence). The CDR3 DNA sequence: TGTGCCAGCAGCGGGGCGGGATCACCCCTCCACTTT. It translates to CASSGAGSPLHF.

This clonotype has at least ten counts. CDR3 sequence: CASMGGAPYNEQFF. In nucleotides, the CDR3 is TGTGCCAGCATGGGGGGAGCCCCCTACAATGAGCAGTTCTTC. The chain recombines TRBV7-9 with TRBJ2-1, with TRBD2 as a possible D gene (6 bases). Trimming removed 7 bases from V and 2 bases from J, with 12 bases in between. CDR1 and CDR2 from the germline V gene are SEHNR and FQNEAQ (reference sequence). CDR3 length equals 14 residues.

This clonotype was observed a single time. The rearrangement links TRBV7-9 to TRBJ2-7, with 15 bases that match TRBD2. V was clipped by 7 bases and J by 6 bases; unmatched bases: 7. This CDR3 region has 15 residues. The germline CDR1 and CDR2 sequences are SEHNR and FQNEAQ (reference sequence). The CDR3 here is CASNSGTSGRLEQYF. Written as DNA, the CDR3 is TGTGCCAGCAACTCAGGGACTAGCGGGAGGCTCGAGCAGTACTTC.

Worth noting for this clonotype: Possible read error: a much larger clone is one base away. The chain recombines TRBV12-3 or TRBV12-4 with TRBJ1-5; D unclear. CDR3 length equals 16 residues. The CDR3 nucleotides are TGTGCCAGCAGAGATTCGATCGGACTCAGCAGTCAGCCCCAGCATTTT. This sequence encodes CASRDSIGLSSQPQHF.

Notes on this clonotype: One base away lies a much larger clone, so this may be a sequencing read error. The gene calls are TRBV28 and TRBJ1-5, with D perhaps matching TRBD1 (5 bases). Germline-derived CDR1 and CDR2 are MDHEN and SYDVKM. This CDR3 has 13 amino acids. The CDR3 loop reads CASSFQGDQPHHF. CDR3 coding DNA: TGTGCCAGCAGTTTCCAGGGCGATCAGCCCCATCATTTT.

This rearrangement joins TRBV2 to TRBJ1-1; D remains ambiguous. The germline V gene encodes CDR1 SNHLY and CDR2 FYNNEI. The CDR3 consists of 12 residues. The V gene lost 9 bases and the J gene lost 4 bases, with 12 bases spanning the gap. The CDR3, as DNA: TGTGCCAGTACCCCTTCGGGCACTGAAGCTTTCTTT. This gives the protein CASTPSGTEAFF.

This clonotype was counted at least ten times. The J gene is TRBJ1-2, the V gene TRBV29-1; no reliable D call. The CDR3 is 13 amino acids. The V end was cut by 6 bases, the J end by 0 bases, with 11 bases between. The germline V gene has CDR1 SQVTM and CDR2 ANQGSEA. CDR3 sequence: CSVSGGANYGYTF. CDR3 nucleotides: TGCAGCGTCTCAGGAGGAGCTAACTATGGCTACACCTTC.

In its sample, this clonotype was seen many times. The rearrangement links TRBV11-2 to TRBJ2-2; D perhaps matches TRBD2 (5 bases). Germline V gives CDR1 SGHAT, CDR2 FQNNGV. The CDR3 is 16 residues long. Trimming cost V 3 bases and J 4 bases, with 15 bases left between them. This CDR3 is CASSFRGLTGTGELFF. The CDR3 DNA is TGTGCCAGCAGCTTCCGCGGACTGACCGGCACCGGGGAGCTGTTTTTT.

This clonotype showed up many times. The chain uses TRBV20-1 and TRBJ1-1, with TRBD1 as a possible D gene (5 bases). CDR3 length: 14 residues. CDR1 is DFQATT and CDR2 is SNEGSKA in the germline V gene (reference sequence). V gave up 3 bases and J gave up 2 bases, with 13 bases separating them. The CDR3 loop is CSARGGAGNTEAFF. Written as DNA, the CDR3 is TGCAGTGCTAGGGGTGGGGCGGGTAACACTGAAGCTTTCTTT.

This clonotype has at least ten counts. The chain couples TRBV12-3 or TRBV12-4 to TRBJ1-1; D remains ambiguous. V gave up 5 bases and J gave up 0 bases, with 13 bases separating them. There are 15 residues in the CDR3. In nucleotides, the CDR3 is TGTGCCAGCAGTGGCTTGGGTACTTTGAACACTGAAGCTTTCTTT. Protein product: CASSGLGTLNTEAFF.

This clonotype was counted at least ten times. The chain combines TRBV6-1 with TRBJ2-5, with 9 bases that match TRBD1. V shed 6 bases, J shed 5 bases, and the junction held 13 bases outside the gene matches. CDR1 and CDR2 (germline): MNHNS, SASEGT. The CDR3 is made up of 16 amino acids. Here the CDR3 DNA reads TGTGCCAGCAGACCTTACGCCGGGACAGGGATGGAGACCCAGTACTTC. It translates to CASRPYAGTGMETQYF.

Only a few counts were recorded for this clonotype. CDR3 residues: CAWRRGRKSYEQYF. The CDR3 DNA reads TGTGCCTGGAGACGTGGGAGAAAGTCCTACGAGCAGTACTTC. This rearrangement joins TRBV30 to TRBJ2-7, with a tentative D call TRBD2 (5 bases). The CDR3 loop spans 14 amino acids. Trimming cost V 3 bases and J 1 base, with 13 bases left between them. Germline assignment: CDR1 GTSNPN and CDR2 SVGIG (reference sequence).

V and J are TRBV6-2 or TRBV6-3 and TRBJ1-2; 9 bases fit TRBD1. Germline values: CDR1 MNHEY, CDR2 SVGEGT. The CDR3 sequence is 15 residues long. Trimming removed 5 bases from V and 6 bases from J; junction bases left unmatched: 10. CDR3 DNA: TGTGCCAGCAGTACCGATTGGACAGGGGTCGATGGCTACACCTTC. This gives the protein CASSTDWTGVDGYTF.